Listed here are 27 T cell receptor beta chains from one sample, sequenced in a study of blood T cell repertoires in COVID-19. TCRdb's table, derived via immunoSEQ multiplex PCR, lists solely in-frame clones and lacks some. The repertoire consists of fewer than 120,000 clones, with about 72% occurring once and the leading ten covering approximately 8%. The sample was peripheral blood. The receptors originated from a woman aged 60-75 years with acute or convalescent COVID-19.

The gene calls are TRBV27 and TRBJ1-5; D uncertain. V was shortened by 5 bases and J by 2 bases, with 16 bases between the two germline ends. Germline V CDR1 and CDR2: MNHEY, SMNVEV (reference sequence). The CDR3 runs to 16 residues. The CDR3 loop reads CASSTHSVEGNQPQHF. CDR3 nucleotide sequence: TGTGCCAGCAGTACTCACTCTGTGGAGGGCAATCAGCCCCAGCATTTT.

The chain recombines TRBV7-8 with TRBJ2-5, with 9 bases lining up with TRBD2. V gave up 5 bases and J gave up 4 bases; unmatched junction bases: 8. The CDR3 totals 15 residues. Germline CDR1 SGHVS, CDR2 FQNEAQ. The CDR3 DNA follows: TGTGCCAGCAGCCCCCTAGGCGGGGGGGCAGAGACCCAGTACTTC. It yields the protein CASSPLGGGAETQYF.

The V and J genes are TRBV7-9 and TRBJ1-1; maybe TRBD1 (5 bases). This CDR3 region has 14 residues. Looked up from germline, CDR1 is SEHNR and CDR2 is FQNEAQ (reference sequence). Deletions cut 4 bases from V and 5 bases from J, with 14 bases between. The CDR3 nucleotides are TGTGCCAGCAGCTCCCCGGGGGTTCGGACTGAAGCTTTCTTT. Amino acid sequence: CASSSPGVRTEAFF.

This chain connects TRBV7-2 to TRBJ2-5; 7 positions match TRBD2. The J segment lost 2 bases and the V segment lost 6 bases, leaving 6 bases of the junction unmatched. CDR3 length equals 14 residues. From germline, CDR1 is SGHTA and CDR2 FQGNSA. Here the CDR3 DNA reads TGTGCCAGCAGAGGCGGGGGAATACAAGAGACCCAGTACTTC. This translates into CASRGGGIQETQYF.

The genes are TRBV5-1 and TRBJ1-3; D call uncertain. Germline values: CDR1 SGHRS, CDR2 YFSETQ. CDR3 length: 13 residues. The V end was cut by 4 bases, the J end by 3 bases, with 8 bases between. Here the CDR3 reads CASSTGGGNTIYF. The CDR3, as DNA: TGCGCCAGCAGCACGGGAGGTGGAAACACCATATATTTT.

The J gene is TRBJ2-1, the V gene TRBV7-2, with D possibly being TRBD1 (6 bases). Germline CDR1 and CDR2: SGHTA and FQGNSA. V was trimmed by 4 bases and J by 0 bases, leaving 16 bases between them. This CDR3 spans 17 amino acids. DNA of the CDR3: TGTGCCAGCAGCTCGCTGTCAACAGGGCGCTCCTACAATGAGCAGTTCTTC. Residues: CASSSLSTGRSYNEQFF.

V gene TRBV20-1 combines with J gene TRBJ2-7; unclear D gene. V dropped 3 bases and J dropped 2 bases, with 2 bases sitting between them. Germline-derived CDR1 and CDR2 are DFQATT and SNEGSKA (reference sequence). CDR3 length: 10 amino acids. The chain's CDR3 is CSASTYEQYF. The DNA for the CDR3 is TGCAGTGCTAGCACCTACGAGCAGTACTTC.

The CDR3 DNA follows: TGTGCCAGCACCCTAAGCGGGCAGGGAAGGGGCTACACCTTC. Translated, it gives CASTLSGQGRGYTF. This chain joins TRBV7-9 and TRBJ1-2; a weak D match, TRBD1 (5 bases). There are 14 residues in the CDR3. Between the trimmed V and J ends, which lost 7 bases and 8 bases, there was a span of 20 bases. Looked up from germline, CDR1 is SEHNR and CDR2 is FQNEAQ (reference sequence).

The sample holds one count of this clone. The V call is TRBV24-1, the J call TRBJ1-6; tentative D call: TRBD1 (5 bases). The V gene lost 2 bases and the J gene lost 5 bases, with 6 bases spanning the gap. The CDR3 totals 14 residues. Germline CDR1 KGHDR, CDR2 SFDVKD. CDR3 DNA: TGTGCCACCAGTGATTCCAGGGATAATTCACCCCTCCACTTT. Its translation: CATSDSRDNSPLHF.

V usage is TRBV12-3 or TRBV12-4 and J usage is TRBJ1-2, with D perhaps TRBD1 (5 bases). V was cut by 5 bases and J by 2 bases, with 9 bases left in between. This CDR3 has 13 residues. CDR3 DNA: TGTGCCAGCAGTGCCAGGGCCAACTATGGCTACACCTTC. Its protein is CASSARANYGYTF.

This clone was seen only once. The chain links TRBV3-1 (or the pseudogene TRBV3-2) to TRBJ1-6; D is ambiguous. This CDR3 is built from 15 residues. With 1 base removed from V and 7 bases from J, the gap between germline ends came to 11 bases. Germline CDR1 LGHDT, CDR2 YNNKEL (reference sequence). In DNA form, the CDR3 reads TGTGCCAGCAGCCAAGGAGGGTCTGGGAATTCACCCCTCCACTTT. Its translation: CASSQGGSGNSPLHF.

V usage is TRBV5-4 and J usage is TRBJ2-2; D perhaps matches TRBD2 (6 bases). V lost 0 bases, J lost 4 bases, and 10 bases lay in between. The CDR3 has 15 residues. Germline CDR1 reads SGHNT; CDR2 reads YYREEE (reference sequence). The CDR3 spells CASSLVMGGTGELFF. CDR3 in DNA: TGTGCCAGCAGCTTGGTTATGGGGGGCACCGGGGAGCTGTTTTTT.

The chain carries TRBV6-5 and TRBJ2-7; 9 bases line up with TRBD1. The germline V gene has CDR1 MNHEY and CDR2 SVGAGI. The CDR3 runs to 14 residues. V was clipped by 6 bases and J by 1 base; unmatched bases: 4. CDR3 bases: TGTGCCAGCAGGGCTGGGACAGGGTCCTACGAGCAGTACTTC. It yields the protein CASRAGTGSYEQYF.

This rearrangement joins TRBV7-2 to TRBJ2-7, with D possibly being TRBD1 (6 bases). The V end was cut by 5 bases, the J end by 0 bases, with 14 bases between. CDR1 and CDR2 (germline): SGHTA, FQGNSA. This CDR3 is built from 15 residues. CDR3 coding DNA: TGTGCCAGCAGCCCAGCGCCAGGGGTCTCCTACGAGCAGTACTTC. It translates to CASSPAPGVSYEQYF.

J is TRBJ2-4 and V is TRBV5-8; perhaps TRBD1 as D (6 bases). The length of the CDR3 is 17 residues. CDR1 and CDR2 (germline): SGHTS, YDEGEE. V was shortened by 1 base and J by 3 bases, with 17 bases between the two germline ends. The CDR3 loop is CASSLYRVGDGKNIQYF. The CDR3 bases are TGTGCCAGCAGCTTGTACAGGGTAGGGGATGGCAAAAACATTCAGTACTTC.

The chain recombines TRBV27 with TRBJ2-5, with TRBD2 matching 11 bases. This CDR3 is built from 18 residues. With 1 base clipped from V and 2 bases from J, the junction kept 9 bases outside the gene matches. Germline lookup yields CDR1 MNHEY and CDR2 SMNVEV (reference sequence). DNA for the CDR3: TGTGCCAGCAGTTTATTCGGGACTAGCGGAGGAAGGCAAGAGACCCAGTACTTC. Translating it yields CASSLFGTSGGRQETQYF.

This clone was counted a few times. V gene TRBV6-2 or TRBV6-3 combines with J gene TRBJ2-1; 11 bases are shared with TRBD2. CDR3 size: 15 residues. The V gene end was trimmed by 4 bases and the J gene end by 6 bases; junction bases not matched to a gene: 5. Germline-derived CDR1 and CDR2 are MNHEY and SVGEGT. The DNA for the CDR3 is TGTGCCAGCAGTTCCGGACTAGCGGGCGGCAATGAGCAGTTCTTC. This gives the protein CASSSGLAGGNEQFF.

The chain joins TRBV4-1 to TRBJ2-7, with 8 nucleotides matching TRBD1. V shed 1 base and J 2 bases; nucleotides not matched to a gene: 13. Germline assignment: CDR1 MGHRA and CDR2 YSYEKL. This CDR3 region has 18 residues. The CDR3 loop reads CASSQGRSSGTGTYEQYF. The CDR3 DNA sequence: TGCGCCAGCAGCCAAGGCCGGAGCTCCGGGACAGGAACCTACGAGCAGTACTTC.

This rearrangement joins TRBV4-1 to TRBJ2-2; D might be TRBD1 (6 bases). Germline V gene lookup returns CDR1 MGHRA and CDR2 YSYEKL. The CDR3 runs 15 residues. V was clipped by 2 bases and J by 10 bases, with 17 bases between them. CDR3 loop: CASSQTFPQGKELFF. The CDR3, as DNA: TGCGCCAGCAGCCAAACATTCCCACAGGGCAAGGAGCTGTTTTTT.

About this clone: Its ends do not fully match the called genes, so a read error is possible. The chain joins TRBV7-2 to TRBJ2-7; a possible D gene is TRBD1 (5 bases). The CDR3 is 14 amino acids. Germline V lookup: CDR1 SGHTA, CDR2 FQGNSA. The DNA of the CDR3 is TGTGCCAGCACCTTAAACAGGCAAACCTACGAGCAGTACTTC. This gives the protein CASTLNRQTYEQYF.

This chain links TRBV6-1 with TRBJ2-5; 7 bases are shared with TRBD1. This CDR3 contains 14 residues. Looked up from germline, CDR1 is MNHNS and CDR2 is SASEGT. The J segment lost 4 bases and the V segment lost 6 bases, leaving 8 bases of the junction unmatched. In DNA form, the CDR3 reads TGTGCCAGCAGCCGCATGTCAGGGGGAGAGACCCAGTACTTC. Protein sequence: CASSRMSGGETQYF.

V gene TRBV11-2 combines with J gene TRBJ1-6, with D unclear. Germline CDR1 SGHAT, CDR2 FQNNGV. Trimming removed 3 bases at V and 10 bases at J, with 10 bases between. The CDR3 spans 13 residues. CDR3 DNA: TGTGCCAGCAGCTTCGTGGTAGTGTCACCCCTCCACTTT. Encoded protein: CASSFVVVSPLHF.

V is TRBV7-2 and J is TRBJ2-7, with TRBD1 matching over 9 bases. The CDR3 runs to 14 residues. CDR1 is SGHTA, CDR2 FQGNSA, per germline. The trim removed 3 bases at V and 6 bases at J, leaving 6 bases unmatched. CDR3: CASSFGQGIGEQYF. The DNA of the CDR3 is TGTGCCAGCAGCTTCGGACAGGGGATAGGCGAGCAGTACTTC.

The rearrangement links TRBV27 to TRBJ1-6; D is undetermined. The CDR3 covers 15 residues. Germline-derived CDR1 and CDR2 are MNHEY and SMNVEV (reference sequence). V was trimmed by 5 bases and J by 7 bases, leaving 15 bases between them. The CDR3 region is CASSPQVKANSPLHF. In DNA, the CDR3 is TGTGCCAGCAGTCCTCAGGTAAAGGCGAATTCACCCCTCCACTTT.

The chain has TRBV27 and TRBJ1-2; 9 bases map to TRBD1. Germline values: CDR1 MNHEY, CDR2 SMNVEV (reference sequence). The trim removed 5 bases at V and 7 bases at J, leaving 8 bases unmatched. This CDR3 contains 14 residues. CDR3: CASSRWDRATGYTF. The CDR3 DNA is TGTGCCAGCAGTAGGTGGGACAGGGCGACTGGCTACACCTTC.

V gene TRBV24-1 combines with J gene TRBJ1-2; TRBD1 matches at 9 bases. This CDR3 is built from 15 residues. The trim removed 4 bases at V and 8 bases at J, leaving 10 bases unmatched. The germline gives CDR1 KGHDR, CDR2 SFDVKD. Here the CDR3 reads CATSEGTGFLGGYTF. The CDR3 DNA reads as TGTGCCACCAGTGAGGGGACAGGGTTTTTGGGCGGCTACACCTTC.

The chain is built from TRBV7-3 and TRBJ1-1, with 7 bases lining up with TRBD1. J gave up 6 bases and V 4 bases, and 5 bases lay outside the gene matches. Germline values: CDR1 SGHTA, CDR2 FQGTGA. This CDR3 has 13 amino acids. In DNA form, the CDR3 reads TGTGCCAGCAGCTCCAGACAGGGCGCTGAAGCTTTCTTT. Amino acids: CASSSRQGAEAFF.